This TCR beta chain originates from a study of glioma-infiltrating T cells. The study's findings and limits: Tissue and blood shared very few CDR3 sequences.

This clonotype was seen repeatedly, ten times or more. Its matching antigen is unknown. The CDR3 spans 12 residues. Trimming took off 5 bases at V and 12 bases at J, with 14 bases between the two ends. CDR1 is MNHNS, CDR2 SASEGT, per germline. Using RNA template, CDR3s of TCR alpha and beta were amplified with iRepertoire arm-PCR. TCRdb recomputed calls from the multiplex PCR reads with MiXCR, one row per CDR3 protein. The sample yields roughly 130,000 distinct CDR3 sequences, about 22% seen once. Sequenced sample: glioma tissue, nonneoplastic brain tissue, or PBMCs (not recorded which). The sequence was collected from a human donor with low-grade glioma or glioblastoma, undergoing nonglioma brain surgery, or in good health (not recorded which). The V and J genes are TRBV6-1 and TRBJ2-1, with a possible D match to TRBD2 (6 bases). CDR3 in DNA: TGTGCCAGCAGTACCCACTTGCGGGGGCAGTTCTTC. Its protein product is CASSTHLRGQFF.